This T cell receptor (beta chain) comes out of a study of blood T cell repertoires in COVID-19. About the research overall: The samples span acute and convalescent COVID-19 from the United States, Italy and Spain.

Generated by immunoSEQ multiplex PCR, the TCRdb table keeps only in-frame clones and is missing some. The repertoire consists of about 170,000 clones, with 84% occurring once and the leading ten covering approximately 15%. The sequencing input was peripheral blood. This TCR was recovered from a woman between 65 and 79 years old with COVID-19, enrolled during active disease.

CDR3 protein: CASSQGGGSAFF. In DNA form, the CDR3 reads TGTGCCAGCAGCCAAGGGGGGGGTTCAGCTTTCTTT. The genes are TRBV3-1 (or the pseudogene TRBV3-2) and TRBJ1-1; tentative D call: TRBD1 (5 bases). V gave up 1 base and J gave up 10 bases, with 10 bases separating them. The length of the CDR3 is 12 residues. Germline V gene data show CDR1 as LGHDT and CDR2 as YNNKEL (reference sequence).